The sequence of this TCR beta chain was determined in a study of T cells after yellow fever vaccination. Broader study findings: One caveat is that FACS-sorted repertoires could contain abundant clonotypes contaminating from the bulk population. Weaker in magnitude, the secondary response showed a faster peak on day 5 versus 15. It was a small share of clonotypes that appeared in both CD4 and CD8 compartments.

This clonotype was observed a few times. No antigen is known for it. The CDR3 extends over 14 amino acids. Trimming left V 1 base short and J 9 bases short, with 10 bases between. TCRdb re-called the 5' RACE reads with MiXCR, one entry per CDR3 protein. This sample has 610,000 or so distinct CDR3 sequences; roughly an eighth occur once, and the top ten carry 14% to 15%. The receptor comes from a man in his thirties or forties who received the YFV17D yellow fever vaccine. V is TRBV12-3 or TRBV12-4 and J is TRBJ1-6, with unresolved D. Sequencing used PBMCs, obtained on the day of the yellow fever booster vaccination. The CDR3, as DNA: TGTGCCAGCAGTTTAGAAGGGAGCCTTTCACCCCTCCACTTT. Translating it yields CASSLEGSLSPLHF.